Listed here are 14 T cell receptor beta chains from one sample, sequenced in a study of blood T cell repertoires in COVID-19. Only in-frame clones appear in the TCRdb table, and some are missing; sequencing was by immunoSEQ multiplex PCR. This table holds roughly 140,000 clones, 70% to 90% found once. Sequencing was done on a sample of peripheral blood. Receptor source: a woman in her forties with active or convalescent COVID-19.

The chain links TRBV28 to TRBJ1-1; D uncertain. This CDR3 region has 15 residues. Trimming shortened V by 0 bases and J by 0 bases, and 8 bases separated the two germline ends. Germline CDR1 is MDHEN and CDR2 is SYDVKM. This CDR3 is CASSLWAGMNTEAFF. The CDR3 DNA reads TGTGCCAGCAGTTTATGGGCGGGTATGAACACTGAAGCTTTCTTT.

This clone is a singleton in its sample. The chain recombines TRBV6-5 with TRBJ1-2, with 9 bases that match TRBD1. V lost 5 bases, J lost 2 bases, and 3 bases stayed unmatched. Germline CDR1 MNHEY, CDR2 SVGAGI. The CDR3 runs 14 residues. CDR3 region: CASSRTGGNYGYTF. Here the CDR3 DNA reads TGTGCCAGCAGTAGAACAGGGGGCAACTATGGCTACACCTTC.

V is TRBV28 and J is TRBJ2-7; 7 nucleotides match TRBD1. V was pared by 3 bases and J by 2 bases, with 1 base of the junction left unmatched. CDR1 is MDHEN, CDR2 SYDVKM, per germline. The CDR3 covers 13 residues. This CDR3 is CASSFDRAYEQYF. CDR3 nucleotide sequence: TGTGCCAGCAGTTTCGACAGGGCCTACGAGCAGTACTTC.

The chain has TRBV10-3 and TRBJ1-2, with 9 positions matching TRBD1. Trimming removed 6 bases from V and 2 bases from J; junction bases left unmatched: 4. Per the germline V gene, CDR1 is ENHRY and CDR2 is SYGVKD. This CDR3 contains 14 residues. The CDR3 reads CAIRGTGRNYGYTF. CDR3 DNA sequence: TGTGCCATCAGAGGGACAGGGAGGAACTATGGCTACACCTTC.

In its sample, this clone was seen once. This chain links TRBV11-3 with TRBJ2-2, with 8 bases fitting TRBD2. This CDR3 is built from 16 residues. V shed 4 bases and J 3 bases; nucleotides not matched to a gene: 7. Germline V gives CDR1 SGHNT, CDR2 YENEEA. The DNA for the CDR3 is TGTGCCAGCAGCTCTCGGGCGGGGGGCTACACCGGGGAGCTGTTTTTT. Translating it yields CASSSRAGGYTGELFF. The full variable domain, rest sourced from reference TRBV11-3 and TRBJ2-2, is EAGVVQSPRYKIIEKKQPVAFWCNPISGHNTLYWYLQNLGQGPELLIRYENEEAVDDSQLPKDRFSAERLKGVDSTLKIQPAELGDSAVYLCASSSRAGGYTGELFFGEGSRLTVL.

The chain is built from TRBV10-3 and TRBJ2-7; 7 bases fit TRBD2. V shed 8 bases and J 2 bases; nucleotides not matched to a gene: 6. Germline lookup yields CDR1 ENHRY and CDR2 SYGVKD. The CDR3 sequence is 13 residues long. CDR3 residues: CAIGGGSAYEQYF. The CDR3 DNA sequence: TGTGCCATCGGCGGCGGGAGTGCCTACGAGCAGTACTTC.

The V gene is TRBV6-2 or TRBV6-3, the J gene TRBJ2-7; weak D call: TRBD2 (6 bases). Per the germline V gene, CDR1 is MNHEY and CDR2 is SVGEGT. The V end lost 2 bases, the J end lost 6 bases, and 17 bases lay between the germline ends. The CDR3 is made up of 15 amino acids. Written as DNA, the CDR3 is TGTGCCAGCAGTTACCCAATGACTAGTCCGTCCGAGCAGTACTTC. Residues: CASSYPMTSPSEQYF.

The chain carries TRBV7-2 and TRBJ2-3; weak D call: TRBD2 (5 bases). The germline V gene encodes CDR1 SGHTA and CDR2 FQGNSA. V gave up 1 base and J gave up 4 bases, with 12 bases separating them. There are 15 residues in the CDR3. The CDR3 is CASSLDRGLADTQYF. In DNA form, the CDR3 reads TGTGCCAGCAGCTTAGATCGAGGGTTGGCAGATACGCAGTATTTT.

This clone was observed once. The chain is built from TRBV28 and TRBJ1-2, with D possibly TRBD1 on 6 matching bases. The CDR3 contains 14 residues. The germline V gene encodes CDR1 MDHEN and CDR2 SYDVKM. Trimming removed 8 bases from V and 3 bases from J, with 16 bases in between. CDR3 sequence: CASLNPGGHYGYTF. CDR3 in DNA: TGTGCCAGCTTAAACCCTGGGGGCCACTATGGCTACACCTTC.

This chain joins TRBV27 and TRBJ1-2; 9 bases are shared with TRBD1. Germline lookup yields CDR1 MNHEY and CDR2 SMNVEV (reference sequence). This CDR3 spans 14 amino acids. V shed 3 bases and J 8 bases; nucleotides not matched to a gene: 7. This CDR3 is CASSFGTGMLGYTF. CDR3 nucleotide sequence: TGTGCCAGCAGTTTCGGGACAGGGATGTTGGGCTACACCTTC.

The V call is TRBV6-4, the J call TRBJ2-1; D might be TRBD2 (6 bases). V was trimmed by 3 bases and J by 6 bases, leaving 15 bases between them. The CDR3 runs to 15 residues. The germline V gene has CDR1 MRHNA and CDR2 SNTAGT. The CDR3 nucleotides read TGTGCCAGCAGTGAGGGGTCGGGAGCGGGCAATGAGCAGTTCTTC. Encoded protein: CASSEGSGAGNEQFF.

The gene calls are TRBV7-9 and TRBJ2-1; TRBD2 matches at 7 bases. The CDR3 length is 16 residues. J lost 4 bases, V lost 5 bases, and 11 bases had no gene match. Germline lookup yields CDR1 SEHNR and CDR2 FQNEAQ (reference sequence). The CDR3 bases are TGTGCCAGCAGCGTTCCCCGGGACTACGGGTACAATGAGCAGTTCTTC. Translating gives CASSVPRDYGYNEQFF.

The chain uses TRBV28 and TRBJ1-4; possible D gene TRBD1, 6 bases. The CDR3 consists of 16 residues. From germline, CDR1 is MDHEN and CDR2 SYDVKM. V lost 4 bases and J lost 7, with 19 bases in between. The CDR3: CASSSPGEYMGEKLFF. Here the CDR3 DNA reads TGTGCCAGCAGTTCACCAGGGGAGTATATGGGTGAAAAACTGTTTTTT.

This clone is a singleton in its sample. The chain's CDR3 is CASSLVLREKQFF. In nucleotides, the CDR3 is TGTGCCAGCAGCTTAGTCCTCCGGGAGAAGCAGTTCTTC. This chain uses TRBV7-9 with TRBJ2-1, with D possibly being TRBD2 (6 bases). Germline CDR1 SEHNR, CDR2 FQNEAQ (reference sequence). The V gene lost 1 base and the J gene lost 11 bases, with 12 bases spanning the gap. This CDR3 contains 13 residues.